This T cell receptor (beta chain) was captured by sequencing in a study of OX40 agonist ivuxolimab in advanced cancers. Study background: Partial response was recorded in three patients: one hepatocellular carcinoma and two cutaneous melanoma cases. Findings and caveats of the study: Expanded clones belonging to CD8+ T cells outnumbered, on average, those of CD4+.

Trimming pared 0 bases from V and 2 bases from J, leaving 9 bases between. Looked up from germline, CDR1 is ENHRY and CDR2 is SYGVKD. The CDR3 has 15 residues. Regarding this clone: The antigen is unknown.

Clones were read by immunoSEQ multiplex PCR, and TCRdb kept only the in-frame ones, dropping some. The sample comprises tens of thousands of clones, roughly 81% of which are singletons, and more than 4% rests with the top ten. The sequencing here drew on CD4+ or CD8+ T cells sorted from blood, taken in a trial of the OX40 agonist ivuxolimab. This receptor was taken from an adult with an advanced solid tumor such as melanoma, head and neck, liver or kidney cancer. This chain uses TRBV10-3 with TRBJ2-3, with a weak D call TRBD2 (5 bases). As DNA, the CDR3 is TGTGCCATCAGTGAGTCCGGGGAGATCACAGATACGCAGTATTTT. Translating it yields CAISESGEITDTQYF.